This T cell receptor (beta chain) was sequenced in a study of blood T cell repertoires in COVID-19 (TCRdb year 2020). For the wider study: Collaborator samples came from the United States, Italy and Spain and covered acute and convalescent phases of COVID-19. The material from the prospective study consisted of cDNA or gDNA derived from T cells, B-cell-depleted T cells, or PBMCs. The repertoires were released in a freely available public database intended as a resource for research on the immune response to SARS-CoV-2. Samples came from the ongoing ImmuneRACE study (first 160 participants) plus 1,254 subjects from 6 global collaborators. The sample metadata nearly always contained a de-identified subject ID, COVID-19 status, age in years and sex. The dataset comprised deeply sampled blood TCRbeta repertoires from subjects exposed to, actively infected with, or recovered from COVID-19. Where available, HLA class I and class II types were taken from metadata supplied by the sample provider and were not determined by assay-based typing. The investigation overall reported the following: Clinical and demographic metadata were provided uncurated, with the amount varying by source and participant.

The immunoSEQ Assay, a bias-controlled multiplex PCR, was used to amplify TCRbeta CDR3 regions from genomic DNA. The study's own analysis went as follows. The number of nucleated cells in each sample was estimated by amplification of reference gene primers within the assay. To quantify the absolute abundance of each unique TCRbeta CDR3 rearrangement, sequence reads were collapsed and filtered. For each sample, productive Simpson clonality was calculated as the square root of Simpson's diversity index across productive rearrangements. Held by TCRdb, this immuneACCESS table contains in-frame sequences only and omits some clones. Under half of the omission traces to an unresolved V gene where checked; the cause of the rest is unknown. That table is the source of V, J and clone size, and D and trimming were worked out from the DNA. Recorded for this sample are 150,000 to 200,000 clones; 88% of them occurred a single time. Jointly, the top ten make up about 8.4% of the sample.

From cysteine to phenylalanine, the CDR3 is 12 amino acids long. Left in the record is the CDR3 DNA by itself, 36 bases read in frame from the first base. CDR1 is given as SGHAT and CDR2 as FQNNGV, both from the germline V gene. Enrolling through a virtual design, the prospective study's participants ranged in age from roughly 18 to 89 years and lived across around 25 United States geographic areas. Cohort assignment in the prospective study relied on participant-reported clinical history from a screening survey and a study questionnaire. Recovered participants in ImmuneRACE Cohort 3 were defined by two consecutive negative NP/OP PCR tests, clearance by a healthcare professional, or resolution of symptoms. In the prospective study, whole blood, serum and a nasopharyngeal or oropharyngeal swab were collected from each participant by mobile phlebotomists. Prospective study participants could optionally give additional blood draws and questionnaires over an approximately 2-month period. Prospective study blood samples were shipped either frozen or at room temperature before DNA extraction.

Comment on this clone: Its antigen is currently not known. An end of the junction differs from the germline gene, which may be a read error.

Sequencing was carried out using PBMCs or T cells enriched from blood (not recorded which). The receptor chain draws on TRBV11-2 and TRBJ1-1; TRBD1 fits 7 bases in the junction. The TCR sequence derives from a woman younger than 35 who had recovered from COVID-19. The CDR3: CASSNSFKGGDF. The sequenced DNA is TGTGCCAGCAGCAACTCCTTTAAAGGGGGCGACTTT.